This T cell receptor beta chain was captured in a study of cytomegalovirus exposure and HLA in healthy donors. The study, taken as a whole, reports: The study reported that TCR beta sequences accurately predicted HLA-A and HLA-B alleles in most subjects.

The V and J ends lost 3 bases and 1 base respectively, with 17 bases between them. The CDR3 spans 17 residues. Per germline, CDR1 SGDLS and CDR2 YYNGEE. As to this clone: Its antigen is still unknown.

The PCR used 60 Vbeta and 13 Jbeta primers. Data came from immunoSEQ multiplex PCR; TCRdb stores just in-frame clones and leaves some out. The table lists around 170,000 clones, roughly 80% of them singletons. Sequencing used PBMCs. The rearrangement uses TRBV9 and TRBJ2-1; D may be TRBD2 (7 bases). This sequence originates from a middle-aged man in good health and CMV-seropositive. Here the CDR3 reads CASSGPVGGPSYNEQFF. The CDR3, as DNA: TGTGCCAGCAGCGGGCCCGTCGGGGGGCCTTCCTACAATGAGCAGTTCTTC.